This T cell receptor beta chain stems from a study of a mutant IDH1 vaccine in newly diagnosed glioma. Clones were read by immunoSEQ multiplex PCR, and TCRdb kept only the in-frame ones, dropping some. The sample contains about 65,000 clones, about 85% of which appear only once. Documented time point: week 23, last vaccination. The content of each vaccine dose was 300 ug of mutant IDH1 20-mer peptide, and topical imiquimod accompanied it. Germline lookup yields CDR1 MDHEN and CDR2 SYDVKM. This CDR3 region has 17 residues. Between the trimmed V and J ends, which lost 3 bases and 5 bases, there was a span of 20 bases. Points on this clone: Its antigen is undetermined.

This rearrangement joins TRBV28 to TRBJ2-1, with D possibly matching TRBD2 (7 bases). Here the sequenced sample was PBMCs, taken from a glioma patient whose treatment included an IDH1 peptide vaccine. This receptor was obtained from a man aged 25 to 45 with glioma. Here the CDR3 reads CASSFGLVWGGHNEQFF. The CDR3 nucleotides are TGTGCCAGCAGTTTTGGGTTGGTGTGGGGGGGCCACAATGAGCAGTTCTTC.